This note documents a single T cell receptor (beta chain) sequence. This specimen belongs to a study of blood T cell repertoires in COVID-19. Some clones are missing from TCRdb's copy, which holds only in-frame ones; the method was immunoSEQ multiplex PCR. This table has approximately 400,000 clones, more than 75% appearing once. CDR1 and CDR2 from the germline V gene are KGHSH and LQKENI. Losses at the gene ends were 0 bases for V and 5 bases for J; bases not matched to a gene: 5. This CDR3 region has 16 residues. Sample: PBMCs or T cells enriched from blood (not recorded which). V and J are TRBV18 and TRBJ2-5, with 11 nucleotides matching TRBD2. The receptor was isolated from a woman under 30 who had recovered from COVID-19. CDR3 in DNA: TGTGCCAGCTCACCACCGTCTCTAGCGGGGGGTGAGACCCAGTACTTC. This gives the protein CASSPPSLAGGETQYF.